This T cell receptor (beta chain) was identified in a study of blood T cell repertoires in COVID-19. Overall study: Sites in the United States, Italy and Spain provided acute and convalescent COVID-19 samples. PBMCs, B-cell-depleted T cells, or T cells provided the cDNA or gDNA that made up the material.

In the authors' workflow: Counts of nucleated cells, estimated from reference gene primer amplification, were obtained. The protocol was immunoSEQ multiplex PCR, while the TCRdb copy is restricted to in-frame clones and leaves out a portion. From that table come the V and J calls and clone size; the DNA was used to work out D and trimming. The sample yields about 260,000 clones, roughly 86% seen once. Germline lookup yields CDR1 LNHNV and CDR2 YYDKDF (reference sequence). This CDR3 has 15 amino acids. The ends lost 1 base at V and 4 bases at J; junction bases unmatched: 5. The TCR sequence derives from a middle-aged man who had recovered from COVID-19. The sample comprised peripheral blood. V usage is TRBV15 and J usage is TRBJ2-7; TRBD1 matches at 9 bases. The CDR3: CATSRASGQGYEQYF. DNA of the CDR3: TGTGCCACCAGCAGAGCATCGGGACAGGGTTACGAGCAGTACTTC.